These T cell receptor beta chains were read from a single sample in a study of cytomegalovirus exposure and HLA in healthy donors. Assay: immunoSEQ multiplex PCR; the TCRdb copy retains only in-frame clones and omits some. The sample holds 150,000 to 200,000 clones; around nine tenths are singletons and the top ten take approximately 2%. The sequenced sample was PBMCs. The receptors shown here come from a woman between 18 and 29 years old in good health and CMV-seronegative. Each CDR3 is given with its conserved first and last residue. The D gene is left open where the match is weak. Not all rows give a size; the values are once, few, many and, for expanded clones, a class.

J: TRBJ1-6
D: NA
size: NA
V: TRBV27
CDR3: CASSLSGTLNSPLHF
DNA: TGTGCCAGCAGTTTGTCAGGAACGTTGAATTCACCCCTCCACTTT

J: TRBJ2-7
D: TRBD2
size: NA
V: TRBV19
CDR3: CASSTKRGYYEQYF
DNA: TGTGCCAGTAGTACCAAGCGGGGTTACTACGAGCAGTACTTC

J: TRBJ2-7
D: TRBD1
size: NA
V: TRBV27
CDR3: CASSEQGAYEQYF
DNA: TGTGCCAGCAGTGAACAGGGGGCCTACGAGCAGTACTTC

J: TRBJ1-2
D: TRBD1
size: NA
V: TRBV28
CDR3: CASSISGTASGYTF
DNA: TGTGCCAGCAGCATTTCCGGGACAGCGTCTGGCTACACCTTC

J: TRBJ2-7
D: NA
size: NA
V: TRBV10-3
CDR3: CAISTTGGIVAYEQYF
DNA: TGTGCCATCTCCACTACCGGGGGAATTGTCGCCTACGAGCAGTACTTC

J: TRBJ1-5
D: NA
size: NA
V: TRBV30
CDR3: CAWSTRLNKQPQHF
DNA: TGTGCCTGGAGTACCAGACTCAACAAGCAGCCCCAGCATTTT

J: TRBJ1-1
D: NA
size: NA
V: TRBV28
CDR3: CASSLLSEAFF
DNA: TGTGCCAGCAGTTTGTTATCTGAAGCTTTCTTT

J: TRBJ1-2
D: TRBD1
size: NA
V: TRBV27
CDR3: CASSPTGGLVHGYTF
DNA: TGTGCCAGCAGCCCCACAGGGGGGCTCGTACATGGCTACACCTTC

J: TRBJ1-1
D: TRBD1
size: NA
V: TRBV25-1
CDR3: CASSESGRGRTEAFF
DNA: TGTGCCAGCAGTGAATCGGGCAGGGGGCGAACTGAAGCTTTCTTT

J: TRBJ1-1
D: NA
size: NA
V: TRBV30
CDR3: CAWNRVGTEAFF
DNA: TGTGCCTGGAACAGGGTCGGGACTGAAGCTTTCTTT

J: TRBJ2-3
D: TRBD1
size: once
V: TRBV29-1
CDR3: CSVPWTGGTDTQYF
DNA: TGCAGCGTTCCCTGGACAGGGGGCACAGATACGCAGTATTTT

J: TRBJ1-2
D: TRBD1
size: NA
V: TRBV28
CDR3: CASNPGQDYGYTF
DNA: TGTGCCAGCAACCCCGGACAGGACTATGGCTACACCTTC

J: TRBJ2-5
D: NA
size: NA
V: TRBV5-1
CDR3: CASSLGLADQETQYF
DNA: TGCGCCAGCAGCTTGGGTTTAGCGGACCAAGAGACCCAGTACTTC

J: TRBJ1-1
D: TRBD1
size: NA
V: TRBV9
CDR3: CASSPGTGVNTEAFF
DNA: TGTGCCAGCAGCCCTGGGACAGGGGTGAACACTGAAGCTTTCTTT

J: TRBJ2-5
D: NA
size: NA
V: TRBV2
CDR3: CASKVLGSQETQYF
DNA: TGTGCCAGCAAGGTGCTAGGTTCCCAAGAGACCCAGTACTTC

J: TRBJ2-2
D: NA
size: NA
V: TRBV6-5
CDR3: CASSYLTALLTGELFF
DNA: TGTGCCAGCAGTTACCTGACAGCCCTACTCACCGGGGAGCTGTTTTTT

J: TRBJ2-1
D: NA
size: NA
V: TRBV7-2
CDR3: CASSRSASSYNEQFF
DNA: TGTGCCAGCAGCCGTAGCGCCAGCTCCTACAATGAGCAGTTCTTC

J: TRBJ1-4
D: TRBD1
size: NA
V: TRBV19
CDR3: CASRVPGQVSTNEKLFF
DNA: TGTGCCAGTAGGGTCCCGGGACAGGTCTCAACTAATGAAAAACTGTTTTTT

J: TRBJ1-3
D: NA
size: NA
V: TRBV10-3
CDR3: CAISESAGRSIYF
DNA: TGTGCCATCAGTGAGTCTGCAGGGCGATCCATATATTTT

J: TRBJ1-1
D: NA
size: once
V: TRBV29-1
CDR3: CSVVGLLGEVNTEAFF
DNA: TGCAGCGTTGTAGGGCTGCTGGGGGAGGTGAACACTGAAGCTTTCTTT

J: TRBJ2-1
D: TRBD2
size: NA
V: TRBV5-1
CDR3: CASSLGLAVINEQFF
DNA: TGCGCCAGCAGCTTGGGACTAGCGGTAATCAATGAGCAGTTCTTC

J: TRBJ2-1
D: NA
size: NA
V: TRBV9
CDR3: CASSRGGSSYNEQFF
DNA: TGTGCCAGCTCCCGAGGAGGGAGCTCCTACAATGAGCAGTTCTTC

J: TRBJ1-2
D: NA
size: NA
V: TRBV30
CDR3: CASLKAGERRYTF
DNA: TGTGCCTCTCTTAAGGCAGGGGAAAGGAGGTACACCTTC

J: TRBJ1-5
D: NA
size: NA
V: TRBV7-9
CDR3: CSSSNDGGRRGNQPQHF
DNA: TGTTCCAGCAGCAACGACGGGGGGCGGAGAGGCAATCAGCCCCAGCATTTT

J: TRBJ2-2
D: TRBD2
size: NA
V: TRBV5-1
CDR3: CASSLELAGVTGELFF
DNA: TGCGCCAGCAGCTTGGAACTAGCGGGGGTTACCGGGGAGCTGTTTTTT

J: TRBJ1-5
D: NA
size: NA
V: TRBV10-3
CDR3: CAISNSQDSNQPQHF
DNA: TGTGCCATCAGCAACAGCCAAGATAGCAATCAGCCCCAGCATTTT

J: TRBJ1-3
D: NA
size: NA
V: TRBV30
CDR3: CAWSALGNTIYF
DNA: TGTGCCTGGAGTGCCCTCGGAAACACCATATATTTT

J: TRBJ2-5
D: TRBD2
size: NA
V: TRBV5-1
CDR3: CASSLDLAGAETQYF
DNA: TGCGCCAGCAGCTTGGACCTAGCGGGGGCCGAGACCCAGTACTTC

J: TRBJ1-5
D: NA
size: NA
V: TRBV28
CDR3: CASTGSNQPQHF
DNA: TGTGCCAGTACAGGGAGCAATCAGCCCCAGCATTTT

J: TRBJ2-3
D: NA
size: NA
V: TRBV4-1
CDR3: CASSHIRDLSTDTQYF
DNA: TGCGCCAGCAGCCACATACGGGACTTAAGCACAGATACGCAGTATTTT

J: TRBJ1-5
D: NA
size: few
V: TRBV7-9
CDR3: CSSSWGGEPQHF
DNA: TGTTCCAGCTCTTGGGGCGGGGAGCCCCAGCATTTT

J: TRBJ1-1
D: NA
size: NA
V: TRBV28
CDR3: CASRYLGGTEAFF
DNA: TGTGCCAGCAGATACCTCGGCGGCACTGAAGCTTTCTTT

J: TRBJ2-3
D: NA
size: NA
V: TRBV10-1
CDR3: CASSMIGESTDTQYF
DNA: TGCGCCAGCAGTATGATCGGGGAAAGCACAGATACGCAGTATTTT

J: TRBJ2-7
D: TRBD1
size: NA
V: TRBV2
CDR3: CASSEAPDRLTYF
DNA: TGTGCCAGCAGCGAAGCCCCGGACAGGCTTACTTACTTC

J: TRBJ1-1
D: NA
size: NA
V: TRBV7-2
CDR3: CASSLRRGDTEAFF
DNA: TGTGCCAGCAGCTTAAGGAGGGGTGACACTGAAGCTTTCTTT

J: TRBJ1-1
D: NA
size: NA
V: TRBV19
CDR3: CASSRTGHRNTEAFF
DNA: TGTGCCAGTAGTAGGACGGGACACAGGAACACTGAAGCTTTCTTT

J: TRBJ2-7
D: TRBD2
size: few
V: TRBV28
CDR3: CASSLREGPYEQYF
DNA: TGTGCCAGCAGTTTGCGGGAGGGCCCCTACGAGCAGTACTTC

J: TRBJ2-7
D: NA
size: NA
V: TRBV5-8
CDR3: CASSLQGNSYEQYF
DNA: TGTGCCAGCAGCTTACAGGGAAACTCCTACGAGCAGTACTTC

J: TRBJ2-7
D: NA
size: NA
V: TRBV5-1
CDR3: CASSFSLDNLPMEQYF
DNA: TGCGCCAGCAGCTTCTCCCTTGACAACCTACCGATGGAGCAGTACTTC

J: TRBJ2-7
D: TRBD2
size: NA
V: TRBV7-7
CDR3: CASSTGLAYERYF
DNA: TGTGCTAGCAGCACGGGACTAGCTTACGAGCGGTACTTC

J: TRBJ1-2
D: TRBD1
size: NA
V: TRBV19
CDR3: CASSPRQGGGYTF
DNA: TGTGCCAGTAGTCCGCGACAGGGAGGTGGCTACACCTTC

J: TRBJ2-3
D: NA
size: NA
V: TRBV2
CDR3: CASSDKGAPDTQYF
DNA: TGTGCCAGCAGTGACAAAGGGGCCCCAGATACGCAGTATTTT

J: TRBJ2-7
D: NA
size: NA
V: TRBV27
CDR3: CASSSHAGSYEQYF
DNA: TGTGCCAGCAGTTCCCACGCGGGCTCCTACGAGCAGTACTTC

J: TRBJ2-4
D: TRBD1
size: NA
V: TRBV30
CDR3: CAWGGTGTGKNIQYF
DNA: TGTGCCTGGGGGGGGACCGGGACAGGGAAAAACATTCAGTACTTC

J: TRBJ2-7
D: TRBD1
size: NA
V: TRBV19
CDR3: CASSTTGGQLYEQYF
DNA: TGTGCCAGTAGCACCACAGGGGGCCAACTCTACGAGCAGTACTTC

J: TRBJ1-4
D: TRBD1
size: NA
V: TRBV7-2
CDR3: CASSPYRGPNEKLFF
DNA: TGTGCCAGCAGCCCATACAGGGGCCCTAATGAAAAACTGTTTTTT

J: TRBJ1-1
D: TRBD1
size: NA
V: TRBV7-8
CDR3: CASSLVGRGQGVLTEAFF
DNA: TGTGCCAGCAGCTTAGTAGGTCGGGGACAGGGTGTCCTCACTGAAGCTTTCTTT

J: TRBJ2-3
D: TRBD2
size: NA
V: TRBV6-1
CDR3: CASIRGGGGANTQYF
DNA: TGTGCCAGCATTAGGGGAGGCGGGGGGGCAAATACGCAGTATTTT